This passage covers 21 T cell receptor beta chains from one sample sequenced in a study of T cells in Graves' hyperthyroidism and ophthalmopathy. Amplification targeted TCR beta CDR3 regions from RNA transcripts. The TCR CDR3 was amplified in a first-round RT-PCR using the HTBI primer set. TCRdb fed the multiplex PCR reads into MiXCR, producing one record per CDR3 protein. The sample holds 300,000 to 450,000 distinct CDR3 sequences, 15% to 19% seen once. The sample consisted of blood. Every receptor here comes from a woman in her late teens or twenties with Graves' hyperthyroidism that later progressed to Graves' ophthalmopathy.

The chain joins TRBV27 to TRBJ1-5, with 8 bases lining up with TRBD1. Unmatched junction bases numbered 5, after V lost 3 bases and J lost 4 bases. The CDR3 consists of 15 residues. Germline V gene data show CDR1 as MNHEY and CDR2 as SMNVEV (reference sequence). Written as DNA, the CDR3 is TGTGCCAGCAGTTTCCAGGGGGCGAGGAATCAGCCCCAGCATTTT. This encodes CASSFQGARNQPQHF.

The rearrangement joins TRBV2 to TRBJ2-5; TRBD2 matches at 11 bases. The CDR3 runs to 12 residues. After removal of 9 bases from V and 9 bases from J, the junction contained 6 bases not matched to a gene. Germline CDR1 is SNHLY and CDR2 is FYNNEI. CDR3 bases: TGTGCCAGTACTAGCGGGGGCCGGGCCCAGTACTTC. Translated, it gives CASTSGGRAQYF.

This clonotype was counted a few times. The chain combines TRBV6-5 with TRBJ2-5; D is possibly TRBD1 (5 bases). The CDR3 length is 15 residues. Germline values: CDR1 MNHEY, CDR2 SVGAGI. V was clipped by 6 bases and J by 4 bases, with 18 bases between them. Here the CDR3 reads CASSQGDEPPETQYF. The CDR3 DNA follows: TGTGCCAGCAGCCAGGGTGATGAACCTCCAGAGACCCAGTACTTC.

This clonotype was recorded at least ten times. The rearrangement uses TRBV5-6 and TRBJ1-6, with no clear D. Trimming removed 4 bases from V and 6 bases from J, with 14 bases in between. Germline V gene sequence: CDR1 SGHDT, CDR2 YYEEEE. The CDR3 sequence is 15 residues long. The CDR3 protein is CASSTPFELNSPLHF. The CDR3 nucleotides read TGTGCCAGCAGCACCCCCTTTGAACTTAATTCACCCCTCCACTTT.

This clonotype occurred many times. The chain joins TRBV11-2 to TRBJ2-7; perhaps TRBD1 as D (6 bases). CDR1 and CDR2 (germline): SGHAT, FQNNGV. This CDR3 region has 12 residues. V dropped 9 bases and J dropped 6 bases, with 15 bases sitting between them. The CDR3 DNA follows: TGTGCCAGTTCAACAGGGCCTCTCGAGCAGTACTTC. This gives the protein CASSTGPLEQYF.

This clonotype occurred many times. The chain employs TRBV20-1 and TRBJ2-7; 14 nucleotides line up with TRBD2. With 6 bases clipped from V and 6 bases from J, the junction kept 10 bases outside the gene matches. Germline values: CDR1 DFQATT, CDR2 SNEGSKA (reference sequence). CDR3 length equals 15 residues. In DNA form, the CDR3 reads TGCAGTGCCCCCGGGACTAGCGGGAGAACGGCCGAGCAGTACTTC. It codes for CSAPGTSGRTAEQYF.

This clonotype was seen more than once but under ten times. This chain links TRBV4-1 with TRBJ1-2; the D gene is possibly TRBD1 (5 bases). The V and J ends lost 6 bases and 3 bases respectively, with 17 bases between them. CDR1 is MGHRA, CDR2 YSYEKL, per germline. The CDR3 is 15 amino acids. CDR3 nucleotides: TGCGCCAGCAGGCAGTCAAGGGGATCGGACTATGGCTACACCTTC. Its translation: CASRQSRGSDYGYTF.

Regarding this clonotype: This sequence may be a read error, since a much larger clone differs from it by one base. The chain employs TRBV3-1 and TRBJ2-1; 10 bases agree with TRBD2. Germline V gene sequence: CDR1 LGHDT, CDR2 YNNKEL (reference sequence). The CDR3 consists of 18 residues. CDR3 amino acids: CTSSQRISGRGSYNEQFF. For the CDR3, the DNA is TGTACCAGCAGCCAAAGGATAAGCGGGAGGGGCTCCTACAATGAGCAGTTCTTC.

This clonotype was counted at least ten times. The rearrangement joins TRBV12-3 or TRBV12-4 to TRBJ1-6, with D tentatively TRBD1 (5 bases). V was cut by 5 bases and J by 4 bases, with 18 bases left in between. The length of the CDR3 is 17 residues. CDR3 DNA sequence: TGTGCCAGCAGTGCTTTAGATGGGACGGTTTATAATTCACCCCTCCACTTT. As protein: CASSALDGTVYNSPLHF.

This clonotype has ten or more counts. The gene calls are TRBV28 and TRBJ2-7; possibly TRBD1 or TRBD2 for D (6 bases each). The V gene lost 2 bases and the J gene lost 4 bases, with 15 bases spanning the gap. This CDR3 contains 15 residues. The germline V gene encodes CDR1 MDHEN and CDR2 SYDVKM. The CDR3 reads CASSLIGGREYEQYF. The CDR3 region has the DNA TGTGCCAGCAGTTTAATAGGGGGGCGAGAATACGAGCAGTACTTC.

This clonotype was found many times. The rearrangement uses TRBV27 and TRBJ2-1, with TRBD1 matching 10 bases. In germline, CDR1 is MNHEY, CDR2 SMNVEV (reference sequence). CDR3 size: 18 residues. Trimming cost V 5 bases and J 7 bases; bases outside gene matches: 17. The CDR3 region has the DNA TGTGCCAGCAGTCTTCGACGATTGACAGGGGGCTTGGCAAATGAGCAGTTCTTC. This encodes CASSLRRLTGGLANEQFF.

This clonotype was observed a few times. The chain uses TRBV15 and TRBJ2-1; 10 positions agree with TRBD1. J gave up 7 bases and V 8 bases, and 8 bases lay outside the gene matches. CDR3 length equals 14 residues. Per the germline V gene, CDR1 is LNHNV and CDR2 is YYDKDF (reference sequence). CDR3 in amino acids: CATRRDRGVNEQFF. CDR3 sequence (DNA): TGTGCCACCCGTCGGGACAGGGGCGTAAATGAGCAGTTCTTC.

This chain uses TRBV20-1 with TRBJ2-1; D is undetermined. V was cut by 4 bases and J by 4 bases, with 14 bases left in between. The CDR3 contains 14 residues. CDR1 and CDR2 (germline): DFQATT, SNEGSKA (reference sequence). This chain's CDR3 is CSATPLTEYNEQFF. CDR3 DNA sequence: TGCAGTGCTACACCCCTAACTGAGTACAATGAGCAGTTCTTC.

This clonotype was detected many times. V gene TRBV2 combines with J gene TRBJ2-7; 7 bases line up with TRBD1. This CDR3 is 14 amino acids long. Trimming cost V 2 bases and J 9 bases; bases outside gene matches: 10. CDR1 and CDR2 from the germline V gene are SNHLY and FYNNEI. The CDR3 loop is CASSELVQGNGQYF. CDR3 in DNA: TGTGCCAGCAGTGAACTTGTACAGGGGAATGGGCAGTACTTC. The full variable domain, with the rest looked up from reference TRBV2 and TRBJ2-7, is EPEVTQTPSHQVTQMGQEVILRCVPISNHLYFYWYRQILGQKVEFLVSFYNNEISEKSEIFDDQFSVERPDGSNFTLKIRSTKLEDSAMYFCASSELVQGNGQYFGPGTRLTVT.

Comments on this clonotype: This sequence may be a read error, since a much larger clone differs from it by one base. This chain uses TRBV7-9 with TRBJ2-7, with 7 positions matching TRBD2. Trimming removed 6 bases from V and 2 bases from J; junction bases left unmatched: 7. This CDR3 comprises 14 residues. Germline CDR1 is SEHNR and CDR2 is FQNEAQ (reference sequence). CDR3 DNA: TGTGCCAGCAGACCCGGCGGGGGACCCTACGAGCAGTACTTC. Its protein is CASRPGGGPYEQYF.

This clonotype turned up a few times. This chain connects TRBV7-8 to TRBJ2-3; D may be TRBD1 or TRBD2 (5 bases each). V was shortened by 4 bases and J by 9 bases, with 17 bases between the two germline ends. Germline CDR1 is SGHVS and CDR2 is FQNEAQ. CDR3 length: 14 amino acids. The CDR3 nucleotides are TGTGCCAGCAGCTCCCAAGGGGCAGGGAGCACGCAGTATTTT. As protein: CASSSQGAGSTQYF.

This clonotype was counted between two and nine times. The V call is TRBV27, the J call TRBJ2-2, with D perhaps matching TRBD1 (6 bases). CDR1 and CDR2 from the germline V gene are MNHEY and SMNVEV (reference sequence). There are 15 residues in the CDR3. V shed 6 bases and J shed 5 bases, with 16 bases lying between them. The CDR3 protein is CASSPWTVGTGELFF. CDR3 bases: TGTGCCAGCAGCCCATGGACAGTAGGAACCGGGGAGCTGTTTTTT.

Remarks on this clonotype: A much larger clone sits a single nucleotide away, making a read error possible. CDR3 protein: CASSLPRQGRETQFF. In DNA, the CDR3 is TGTGCCAGCAGCCTACCCCGGCAGGGCAGAGAGACCCAGTTCTTC. The chain has TRBV3-1 and TRBJ2-5, with TRBD1 as a possible D gene (5 bases). With the DNA end fitting TRBJ2-1 better, the J assignment may be wrong. The CDR3 covers 15 residues. Germline CDR1 is LGHDT and CDR2 is YNNKEL (reference sequence).

The chain combines TRBV7-9 with TRBJ2-1; D uncertain. This CDR3 is built from 11 residues. Germline CDR1 and CDR2: SEHNR and FQNEAQ (reference sequence). Deletions cut 6 bases from V and 12 bases from J, with 12 bases between. Written as DNA, the CDR3 is TGTGCCAGCAGTTCGGACGACCCGCAGTTCTTC. The encoded protein is CASSSDDPQFF.

This clonotype was observed at least ten times. The chain has TRBV6-1 and TRBJ1-1, with 10 nucleotides matching TRBD1. In germline, CDR1 is MNHNS, CDR2 SASEGT. The length of the CDR3 is 14 residues. With V trimmed by 8 bases and J by 5 bases, 8 bases remained unmatched. CDR3 protein: CASARDRGRTEAFF. The CDR3, as DNA: TGTGCCAGCGCCCGGGACAGGGGTAGGACTGAAGCTTTCTTT.

This clonotype appeared a few times. The J gene is TRBJ1-2, the V gene TRBV10-3; D not certain. The CDR3 contains 14 residues. V was shortened by 9 bases and J by 5 bases, with 19 bases between the two germline ends. Per the germline V gene, CDR1 is ENHRY and CDR2 is SYGVKD. The CDR3 DNA sequence: TGTGCCATAATGGACCAGGACCGAAGTTATGGCTACACCTTC. Translated, it gives CAIMDQDRSYGYTF.